This TCR beta chain is from a study of T cells in Graves' hyperthyroidism and ophthalmopathy. This clonotype was counted many times. Its specificity is unknown. Whole-study results and caveats: Before onset, by a median of around 6.4 months, the model predicted ophthalmopathy. Most clonotypes that expanded in the thyroid above 0.001 also showed up in blood.

Authors of the study amplified TCR beta CDR3 regions from RNA transcripts. First-round RT-PCR of the TCR CDR3 relied on the HTBI primer set. MiXCR was run by TCRdb on the multiplex PCR reads, yielding one entry per CDR3 protein. The data contain 550,000 to 700,000 distinct CDR3 sequences, roughly 14% of them seen just once; the ten biggest clones take up over 3.5%. Orbital computed tomography and thyroid ultrasound, together with serum TRAb and thyroxine and clinical symptoms, were used for diagnoses. Using 10 ml of fresh peripheral blood, PBMCs were prepared. Germline V gene sequence: CDR1 ENHRY, CDR2 SYGVKD. The CDR3 spans 18 residues. Unmatched junction bases numbered 10, after V lost 0 bases and J lost 3 bases.

This clonotype was sampled from a woman aged 40 to 50 with Graves' ophthalmopathy. The gene calls are TRBV10-3 and TRBJ1-3; TRBD1 matches at 8 bases. Sequencing was performed on blood. CDR3: CAISESPFTGQGGNTIYF. The CDR3 bases are TGTGCCATCAGTGAGTCGCCCTTTACCGGACAGGGTGGAAACACCATATATTTT.